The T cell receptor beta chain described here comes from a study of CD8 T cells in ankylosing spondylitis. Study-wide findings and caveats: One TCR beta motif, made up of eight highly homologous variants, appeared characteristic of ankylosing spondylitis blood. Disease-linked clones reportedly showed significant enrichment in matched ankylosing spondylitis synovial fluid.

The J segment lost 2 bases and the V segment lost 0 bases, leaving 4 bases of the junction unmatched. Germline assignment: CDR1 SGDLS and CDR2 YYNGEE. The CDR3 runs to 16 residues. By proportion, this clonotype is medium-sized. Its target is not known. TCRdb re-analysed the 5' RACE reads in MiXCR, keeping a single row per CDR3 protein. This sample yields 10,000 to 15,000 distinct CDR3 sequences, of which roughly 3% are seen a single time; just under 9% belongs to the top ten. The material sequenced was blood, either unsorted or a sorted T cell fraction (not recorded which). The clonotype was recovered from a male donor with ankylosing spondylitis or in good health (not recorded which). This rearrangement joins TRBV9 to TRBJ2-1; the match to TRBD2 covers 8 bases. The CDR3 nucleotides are TGTGCCAGCAGCGTAGGCCTAGCGGGTGCCTACAATGAGCAGTTCTTC. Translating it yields CASSVGLAGAYNEQFF.